This passage covers 25 T cell receptor beta chains from one sample sequenced in a study of T-cell reconstitution after alpha-beta-depleted transplantation in children. The authors prepared the TCRbeta library with unique molecular identifiers. Each CDR3 protein is one row after TCRdb ran MiXCR on the PCR reads. The sample lists some 640,000 distinct CDR3 sequences, 16% seen once, with approximately 1% in the top ten. Specimen: PBMCs from the stem cell graft donor, collected from the stem cell graft. The source is a human donor who donated a stem cell graft to a child with acute myeloid leukemia.

The gene calls are TRBV28 and TRBJ1-2, with TRBD1 matching 8 bases. J gave up 8 bases and V 4 bases, and 12 bases lay outside the gene matches. There are 15 residues in the CDR3. Germline lookup yields CDR1 MDHEN and CDR2 SYDVKM. The DNA of the CDR3 is TGTGCCAGCAGTTACCCAGGGGGCGTGATGGGAGGCTACACCTTC. Amino acids: CASSYPGGVMGGYTF.

In this sample, this clonotype turned up many times. The rearrangement links TRBV29-1 to TRBJ2-7; maybe TRBD2 (6 bases). V was shortened by 4 bases and J by 4 bases, with 8 bases between the two germline ends. The CDR3 extends over 11 amino acids. Germline CDR1 reads SQVTM; CDR2 reads ANQGSEA. CDR3 sequence (DNA): TGCAGCGTTGTCAGCGGGTACGAGCAGTACGTC. It yields the protein CSVVSGYEQYV.

The chain carries TRBV5-1 and TRBJ2-1; 9 positions match TRBD1. Trimming took 7 bases from V and 4 from J; bases not matched to a gene: 6. Germline loops: CDR1 SGHRS, CDR2 YFSETQ. The length of the CDR3 is 14 residues. The CDR3 nucleotides are TGCGCCAGCGAGTTGGGGACAGGGTACAATGAGCAGTTCTTC. Amino acid sequence: CASELGTGYNEQFF.

This clonotype has at least ten counts. The V gene is TRBV5-1, the J gene TRBJ2-2; D gene uncertain. Per the germline V gene, CDR1 is SGHRS and CDR2 is YFSETQ. This CDR3 contains 16 residues. V lost 4 bases and J lost 1, with 14 bases in between. The CDR3 here is CASSLDRQENTGELFF. The DNA of the CDR3 is TGCGCCAGCAGCCTGGACCGACAAGAGAACACCGGGGAGCTGTTTTTT.

This clonotype has more than one count but fewer than ten. This chain links TRBV20-1 with TRBJ1-1; 7 positions match TRBD1. V lost 5 bases, J lost 2 bases, and 8 bases stayed unmatched. The CDR3 runs 14 residues. Germline assignment: CDR1 DFQATT and CDR2 SNEGSKA (reference sequence). The CDR3 sequence is CSAVPGQLNTEAFF. CDR3 bases: TGCAGTGCTGTACCGGGACAGCTAAACACTGAAGCTTTCTTT.

This clonotype was seen only a few times. This chain uses TRBV30 with TRBJ2-2; D tentatively fits TRBD1 or TRBD2 (5 bases each). The CDR3 spans 14 residues. Trimming pared 4 bases from V and 1 base from J, leaving 10 bases between. Looked up from germline, CDR1 is GTSNPN and CDR2 is SVGIG (reference sequence). In DNA form, the CDR3 reads TGTGCCTGGAACGGGGCGGTGAACACCGGGGAGCTGTTTTTT. Translation: CAWNGAVNTGELFF.

This clonotype came up many times. The chain carries TRBV20-1 and TRBJ1-1; weak D call: TRBD1 (5 bases). V dropped 0 bases and J dropped 3 bases, with 23 bases sitting between them. In germline, CDR1 is DFQATT, CDR2 SNEGSKA (reference sequence). The CDR3 covers 18 residues. The CDR3 loop reads CSARDLSRERVGDTEAFF. The CDR3 DNA sequence: TGCAGTGCTAGAGATCTTTCCAGGGAACGAGTCGGGGACACTGAAGCTTTCTTT.

The rearrangement joins TRBV12-3 or TRBV12-4 to TRBJ2-1; perhaps D is TRBD1 or TRBD2 (5 bases each). This CDR3 is built from 14 residues. V was cut by 1 base and J by 8 bases, with 12 bases left in between. This CDR3 reads CASSLGSGHHEQFF. DNA of the CDR3: TGTGCCAGCAGTTTAGGGTCGGGGCACCATGAGCAGTTCTTC.

This clonotype has ten or more counts. J is TRBJ2-7 and V is TRBV20-1, with 8 bases aligning to TRBD1. Germline lookup yields CDR1 DFQATT and CDR2 SNEGSKA (reference sequence). V shed 3 bases, J shed 3 bases, and the junction held 10 bases outside the gene matches. CDR3 length: 15 residues. The CDR3 reads CSASGRGQGHYEQYV. DNA for the CDR3: TGCAGTGCTAGCGGGCGAGGACAGGGCCACTACGAGCAGTACGTC.

This clonotype was picked up a small number of times. The gene calls are TRBV12-3 or TRBV12-4 and TRBJ1-1, with D hard to call. The CDR3 totals 14 residues. V was cut by 3 bases and J by 7 bases, with 15 bases left in between. The CDR3 loop reads CASSFNSRAIEAFF. CDR3 coding DNA: TGTGCCAGCAGTTTCAATTCCCGGGCAATTGAAGCTTTCTTT.

In this sample, this clonotype turned up a few times. This chain links TRBV7-9 with TRBJ1-1; no firm D call. Germline values: CDR1 SEHNR, CDR2 FQNEAQ (reference sequence). This CDR3 comprises 16 residues. V lost 1 base and J lost 0, with 12 bases in between. The CDR3 sequence: CASSLEQMLMNTEAFF. CDR3 DNA sequence: TGTGCCAGCAGCTTAGAACAGATGCTGATGAACACTGAAGCTTTCTTT.

This clonotype was seen at least ten times. V usage is TRBV29-1 and J usage is TRBJ1-2, with D uncertain. Germline V lookup: CDR1 SQVTM, CDR2 ANQGSEA. The CDR3 is 13 residues long. Trimming shortened V by 2 bases and J by 1 base, and 8 bases separated the two germline ends. Here the CDR3 reads CSVEYEDNYGYTF. The CDR3 DNA reads as TGCAGCGTTGAATATGAGGATAACTATGGCTACACCTTC. Full variable domain (missing parts from reference TRBV29-1 and TRBJ1-2): SAVISQKPSRDICQRGTSLTIQCQVDSQVTMMFWYRQQPGQSLTLIATANQGSEATYESGFVIDKFPISRPNLTFSTLTVSNMSPEDSSIYLCSVEYEDNYGYTFGSGTRLTVV.

The rearrangement joins TRBV24-1 to TRBJ2-1; tentatively, D is TRBD1 (5 bases). The V gene's germline CDR1 is KGHDR and CDR2 SFDVKD. The ends were cut back, 3 bases at V and 8 bases at J, with 16 bases in the middle. The CDR3 spans 15 residues. The CDR3 spells CATSDPRRGFDEQFF. DNA of the CDR3: TGTGCCACCAGTGATCCCAGAAGGGGATTCGATGAGCAGTTCTTC.

The chain is built from TRBV6-2 or TRBV6-3 and TRBJ1-1; no clear D. The CDR3 covers 14 residues. Germline CDR1 reads MNHEY; CDR2 reads SVGEGT. Between the trimmed V and J ends, which lost 6 bases and 3 bases, there was a span of 14 bases. CDR3 DNA sequence: TGTGCCAGCAGCAGGACGGGATGGGACACTGAAGCTTTCTTT. It translates to CASSRTGWDTEAFF.

The CDR3 DNA sequence: TGTGCCAGCAGTTTATGGGTAGCGGGAGCCAAAAACATTCAGTACTTC. Translated: CASSLWVAGAKNIQYF. The genes are TRBV28 and TRBJ2-4; 7 nucleotides align to TRBD2. The CDR3 runs to 16 residues. Germline-derived CDR1 and CDR2 are MDHEN and SYDVKM. After removal of 0 bases from V and 0 bases from J, the junction contained 2 bases not matched to a gene.

The V and J genes are TRBV7-2 and TRBJ2-1; D is unresolved. In germline, CDR1 is SGHTA, CDR2 FQGNSA. V lost 4 bases and J 10 bases, leaving 14 bases between the germline ends. The CDR3 covers 13 residues. CDR3 sequence: CASSSNTLGEQFF. In DNA, the CDR3 is TGTGCCAGCAGCTCCAATACTCTAGGGGAGCAGTTCTTC.

The gene calls are TRBV12-3 or TRBV12-4 and TRBJ1-6; 10 nucleotides line up with TRBD1. V trimming: 5 bases; J trimming: 10 bases; junction bases outside the gene matches: 2. The CDR3 runs 13 residues. The chain's CDR3 is CASSRDRGSPLHF. CDR3 DNA sequence: TGTGCCAGCAGTAGGGACAGGGGCTCACCCCTCCACTTT.

V usage is TRBV30 and J usage is TRBJ2-7; 11 bases map to TRBD1. The CDR3 extends over 15 amino acids. J lost 1 base, V lost 1 base, and 3 bases had no gene match. CDR1 is GTSNPN, CDR2 SVGIG, per germline (reference sequence). The CDR3 reads CAWSAGTGGSYEQYF. The CDR3 nucleotides read TGTGCCTGGAGTGCCGGGACAGGGGGTTCCTACGAGCAGTACTTC.

Regarding this clonotype: A much larger clonotype is one base distant, so this may be a read error. The V call is TRBV20-1, the J call TRBJ1-5, with D hard to call. The tail of the sequence fits TRBJ2-3 better, so the J call may be wrong. Germline loops: CDR1 DFQATT, CDR2 SNEGSKA (reference sequence). The CDR3 consists of 13 residues. In DNA, the CDR3 is TGCAGTGCTTTCTCCATGAGCAATCAGCCCCAGTATTTT. Its translation: CSAFSMSNQPQYF.

This clonotype has a count of ten or more. The V call is TRBV12-3 or TRBV12-4, the J call TRBJ2-3, with TRBD1 matching over 8 bases. The CDR3 is 12 amino acids. Germline trimming cut 5 bases from V and 6 bases from J; bases unmatched to any gene: 1. Here the CDR3 reads CASSRTGDTQYF. CDR3 sequence (DNA): TGTGCCAGCAGTCGGACAGGGGATACGCAGTATTTT.

This clonotype has a handful of counts. The V and J genes are TRBV12-3 or TRBV12-4 and TRBJ1-1; D is possibly TRBD1 (5 bases). Trimming took 3 bases from V and 0 from J, leaving 14 bases between them. The CDR3 covers 16 residues. The CDR3 loop reads CASSFPGTDMNTEAFF. Here the CDR3 DNA reads TGTGCCAGCAGTTTCCCTGGGACTGATATGAACACTGAAGCTTTCTTT.

The rearrangement links TRBV14 to TRBJ2-1, with D unclear. Germline V gene lookup returns CDR1 SGHDN and CDR2 FVKESK. The CDR3 covers 12 residues. Trimming stripped 4 bases from V and 10 bases from J, with 11 bases between. The CDR3 bases are TGTGCCAGCAGCCGTGTTCGTTGGGAGCAGTTCTTC. Its translation: CASSRVRWEQFF.

This clonotype was seen many times. The chain has TRBV6-1 and TRBJ2-7; D is unclear. The CDR3 is 13 amino acids. The germline CDR1 and CDR2 sequences are MNHNS and SASEGT. Between the trimmed V and J ends, which lost 5 bases and 3 bases, there was a span of 11 bases. The CDR3 DNA sequence: TGTGCCAGCAGTCCTCGGATGGGCTACGAGCAGTACGTC. Translation gives CASSPRMGYEQYV.

The chain has TRBV7-6 and TRBJ2-7; D ambiguous. The CDR3 totals 15 residues. V lost 5 bases and J 2 bases, leaving 16 bases between the germline ends. CDR1 is SGHVS and CDR2 is FNYEAQ in the germline V gene. CDR3 coding DNA: TGTGCCAGCAGCCCCGCAGGACGTTTGACCTACGAGCAGTACTTC. Translated: CASSPAGRLTYEQYF.

This rearrangement joins TRBV28 to TRBJ2-1; a possible D gene is TRBD1 (7 bases). CDR1 is MDHEN and CDR2 is SYDVKM in the germline V gene. The CDR3 contains 14 residues. V was trimmed by 8 bases and J by 7 bases, leaving 18 bases between them. CDR3 sequence: CASQGGGPWNEQFF. CDR3 sequence (DNA): TGTGCCAGCCAAGGAGGGGGCCCTTGGAATGAGCAGTTCTTC.